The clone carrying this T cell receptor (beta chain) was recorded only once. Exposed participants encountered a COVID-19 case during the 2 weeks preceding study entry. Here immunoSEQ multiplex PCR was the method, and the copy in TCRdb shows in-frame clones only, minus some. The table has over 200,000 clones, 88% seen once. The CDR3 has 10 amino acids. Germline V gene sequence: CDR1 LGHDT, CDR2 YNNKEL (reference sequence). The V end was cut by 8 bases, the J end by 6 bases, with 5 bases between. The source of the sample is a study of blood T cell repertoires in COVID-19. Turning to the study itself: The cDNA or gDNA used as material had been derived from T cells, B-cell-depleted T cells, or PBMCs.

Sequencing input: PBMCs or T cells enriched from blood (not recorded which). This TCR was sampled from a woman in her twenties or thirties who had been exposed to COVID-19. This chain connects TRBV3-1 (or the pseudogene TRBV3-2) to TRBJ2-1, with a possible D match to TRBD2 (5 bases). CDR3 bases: TGTGCCAGCGGGAGCAATGAGCAGTTCTTC. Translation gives CASGSNEQFF.